The entry below describes one T cell receptor beta chain. The data originate from a study of blood T cell repertoires in COVID-19. The data were produced by immunoSEQ multiplex PCR, yet TCRdb's version contains in-frame clones alone and is incomplete. The sample carries tens of thousands of clones, roughly four fifths recorded once. Trimming at V came to 5 bases and at J to 6 bases, leaving 9 bases not matched to a gene. The CDR3 has 15 residues. Germline V gene lookup returns CDR1 SGHAT and CDR2 FQNNGV. This receptor was identified in a human donor in a cohort sampled during active COVID-19. V and J are TRBV11-2 and TRBJ1-4; TRBD1 matches at 7 bases. Sequenced material: peripheral blood. CDR3 bases: TGTGCCAGCAGCCCCAACAGGGGCTTTTATGAAAAACTGTTTTTT. This encodes CASSPNRGFYEKLFF.